Below, 5 T cell receptor beta chains from the same sample are listed, as sequenced in a study of vaccination effects on CD4 cells after COVID-19. These TCRs' antigens remain unknown. Method: immunoSEQ multiplex PCR; TCRdb's copy keeps in-frame clones and lacks some. The table lists tens of thousands of clones, 75% to 80% of them singletons. In the ViraFEST assay, antigen-specific CD4+ clonotypes were identified by expansion after peptide-pool stimulation. Isolating CD4+ T cells followed roughly ten days of culture. Everyone in the study got two shots of either the BNT162b2 or mRNA-1273 vaccine. The material was CD4+ T cells from PBMCs cultured with SARS-CoV-2 spike peptides, obtained after COVID-19 vaccination. All receptors come from a human donor who received a COVID-19 vaccine. Some clones in this sample may be carry-over from other donors' samples.

J is TRBJ2-7 and V is TRBV27; D might be TRBD2 (6 bases). Germline-derived CDR1 and CDR2 are MNHEY and SMNVEV (reference sequence). This CDR3 region has 15 residues. V was pared by 2 bases and J by 0 bases, with 11 bases between. CDR3 sequence (DNA): TGTGCCAGCAGTTTAAGGCGGGAAAGCTCCTACGAGCAGTACTTC. It is translated as CASSLRRESSYEQYF.

The gene calls are TRBV2 and TRBJ1-2; TRBD1 matches 7 bases. Looked up from germline, CDR1 is SNHLY and CDR2 is FYNNEI. CDR3 length: 13 amino acids. J lost 9 bases, V lost 1 base, and 5 bases had no gene match. DNA for the CDR3: TGTGCCAGCAGTGAAGAGACAGGGAGTAGCTACACCTTC. Translating it yields CASSEETGSSYTF.

The chain combines TRBV5-1 with TRBJ2-1, with D perhaps matching TRBD1 or TRBD2 (5 bases each). The length of the CDR3 is 15 residues. Between the trimmed V and J ends, which lost 0 bases and 2 bases, there was a span of 9 bases. CDR1 and CDR2 from the germline V gene are SGHRS and YFSETQ. The CDR3 DNA sequence: TGCGCCAGCAGCTTGGGAGGGGTTCCCTACAATGAGCAGTTCTTC. This translates into CASSLGGVPYNEQFF.

The V and J genes are TRBV2 and TRBJ2-6, with D possibly TRBD1 on 5 matching bases. The germline CDR1 and CDR2 sequences are SNHLY and FYNNEI. This CDR3 has 15 residues. V lost 6 bases, J lost 0 bases, and 9 bases lay in between. In DNA, the CDR3 is TGTGCCAGCAGGGGGCGGTACTCTGGGGCCAACGTCCTGACTTTC. This translates into CASRGRYSGANVLTF.

The chain employs TRBV29-1 and TRBJ1-4; 9 bases align to TRBD1. The CDR3 has 13 residues. With V trimmed by 7 bases and J by 5 bases, 5 bases remained unmatched. Germline CDR1 is SQVTM and CDR2 is ANQGSEA. CDR3 DNA sequence: TGCAGCGGTATGGGACAGGGAAATGAAAAACTGTTTTTT. Translated: CSGMGQGNEKLFF.